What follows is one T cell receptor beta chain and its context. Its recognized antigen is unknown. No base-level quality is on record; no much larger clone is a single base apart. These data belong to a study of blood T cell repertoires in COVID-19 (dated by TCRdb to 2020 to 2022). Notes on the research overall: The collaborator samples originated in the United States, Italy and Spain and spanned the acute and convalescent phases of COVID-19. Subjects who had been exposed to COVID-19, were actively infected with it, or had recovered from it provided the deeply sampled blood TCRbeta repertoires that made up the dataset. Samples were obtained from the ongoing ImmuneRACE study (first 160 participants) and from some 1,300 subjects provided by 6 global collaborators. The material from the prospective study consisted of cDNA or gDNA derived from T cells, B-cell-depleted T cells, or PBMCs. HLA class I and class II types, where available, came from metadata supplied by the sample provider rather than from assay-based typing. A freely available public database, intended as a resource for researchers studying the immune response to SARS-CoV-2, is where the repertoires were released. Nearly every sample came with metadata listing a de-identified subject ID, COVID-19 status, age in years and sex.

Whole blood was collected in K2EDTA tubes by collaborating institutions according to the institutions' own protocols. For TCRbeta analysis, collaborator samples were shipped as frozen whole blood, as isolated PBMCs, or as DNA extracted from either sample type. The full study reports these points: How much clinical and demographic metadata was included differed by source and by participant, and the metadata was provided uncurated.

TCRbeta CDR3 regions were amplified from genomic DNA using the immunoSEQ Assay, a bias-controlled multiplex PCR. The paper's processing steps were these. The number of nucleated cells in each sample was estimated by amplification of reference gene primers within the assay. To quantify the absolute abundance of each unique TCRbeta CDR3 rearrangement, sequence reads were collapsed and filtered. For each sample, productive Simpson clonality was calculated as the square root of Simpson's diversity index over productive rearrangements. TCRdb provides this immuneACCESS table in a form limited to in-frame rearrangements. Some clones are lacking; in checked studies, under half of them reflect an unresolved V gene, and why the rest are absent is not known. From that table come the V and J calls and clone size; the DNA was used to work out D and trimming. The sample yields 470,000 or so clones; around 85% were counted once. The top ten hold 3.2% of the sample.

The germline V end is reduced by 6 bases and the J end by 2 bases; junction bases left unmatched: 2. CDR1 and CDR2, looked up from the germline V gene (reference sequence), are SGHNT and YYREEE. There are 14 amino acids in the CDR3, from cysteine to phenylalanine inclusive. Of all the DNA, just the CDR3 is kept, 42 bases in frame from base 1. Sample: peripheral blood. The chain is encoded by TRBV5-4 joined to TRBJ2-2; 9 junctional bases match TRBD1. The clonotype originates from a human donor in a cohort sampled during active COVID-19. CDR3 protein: CASKGQGNTGELFF. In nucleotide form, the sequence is TGTGCCAGCAAGGGACAGGGTAACACCGGGGAGCTGTTTTTT.